The clone carrying this T cell receptor beta chain ranks as medium-sized (0.01 to 0.1%). Its antigen is unidentified. Using around 16 ng of total RNA, TCR libraries were made with the QIAseq Immune Repertoire TCR panel. TCRdb re-called the reads with MiXCR, one entry per CDR3 protein. The sample lists about 440 distinct CDR3 sequences, 10% occurring once. The data originate from a study of circulating CD8 cells and anti-PD-1 response in melanoma. Study results and limitations: A small cohort with few responders supplied the baseline and M1 comparisons.

Four subsets defined by PD-1 and/or TIGIT were sorted from live CD3+CD8+TCRalphabeta+ cells. The receptor was isolated from a human donor with melanoma. The material sequenced was CD8+ T cells from PBMCs, taken at baseline or after one month of anti-PD-1 therapy (not recorded which).

The DNA for the CDR3 is TGTGCCAGCAGGGAGAGGGACACGCCTTCCTACGAGCAGTACTTC. It encodes CASRERDTPSYEQYF. The rearrangement links TRBV12-3 or TRBV12-4 to TRBJ2-7; a weak D match, TRBD1 (6 bases). This CDR3 is 15 amino acids long. V lost 6 bases to trimming and J lost 1 base, with 16 bases between them.